The clone carrying this T cell receptor beta chain was detected many times. Its antigen is undetermined. The data stem from a study of T cells in Graves' hyperthyroidism and ophthalmopathy. Whole-study context: It was at initial diagnosis, before any treatment, that peripheral blood was collected. Overall study findings and caveats: Prediction of ophthalmopathy progression came a median roughly 7.1 months pre-onset.

TCR beta CDR3 sequences were amplified from RNA transcripts. In the first-round RT-PCR of the TCR CDR3, the HTBI primer set was used. TCRdb called the multiplex PCR reads again in MiXCR, with one record for every CDR3 protein. The table lists 550,000 to 800,000 distinct CDR3 sequences, roughly 17% of them singletons. Over 18 months, lack of ophthalmopathy progression marked Graves' hyperthyroidism as stable. The PBMCs were sourced from fresh peripheral blood (approximately 9.6 ml). V shed 5 bases and J 4 bases; nucleotides not matched to a gene: 11. Per the germline V gene, CDR1 is LNHDA and CDR2 is SQIVND (reference sequence). This CDR3 comprises 16 residues.

This clonotype was obtained from a man between 18 and 35 years old with Graves' hyperthyroidism. The sequencing input was blood. J is TRBJ1-1 and V is TRBV19; 9 positions match TRBD1. Here the CDR3 reads CASSPRTGEGGTEAFF. CDR3 nucleotides: TGTGCCAGTAGTCCTCGGACAGGGGAGGGCGGCACTGAAGCTTTCTTT.